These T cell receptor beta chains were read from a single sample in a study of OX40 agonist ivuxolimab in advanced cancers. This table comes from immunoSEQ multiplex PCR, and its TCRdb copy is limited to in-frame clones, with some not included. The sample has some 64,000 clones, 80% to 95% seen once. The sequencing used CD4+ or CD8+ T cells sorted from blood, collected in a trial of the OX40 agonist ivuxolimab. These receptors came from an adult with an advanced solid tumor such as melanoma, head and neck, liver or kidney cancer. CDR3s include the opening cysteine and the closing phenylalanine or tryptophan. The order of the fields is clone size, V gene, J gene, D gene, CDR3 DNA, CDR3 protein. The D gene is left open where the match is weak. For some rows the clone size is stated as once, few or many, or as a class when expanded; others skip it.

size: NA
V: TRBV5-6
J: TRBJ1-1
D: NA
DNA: TGTGCCAGCAGCCCTTACTGGACAGACTACACTGAAGCTTTCTTT
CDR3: CASSPYWTDYTEAFF

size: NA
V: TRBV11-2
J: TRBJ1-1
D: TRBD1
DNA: TGTGCCAGCAGCTTAGGGACAGGGGGCGAGGCTTTCTTT
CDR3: CASSLGTGGEAFF

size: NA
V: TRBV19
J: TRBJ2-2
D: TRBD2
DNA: TGTGCCAGTAGTATAGACCCCCCCGGACTAGTCGCCGGGGAGCTGTTTTTT
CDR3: CASSIDPPGLVAGELFF

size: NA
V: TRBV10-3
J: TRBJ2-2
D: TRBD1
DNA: TGTGCCATCAGCTCGGGACAGTACACCGGGGAGCTGTTTTTT
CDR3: CAISSGQYTGELFF

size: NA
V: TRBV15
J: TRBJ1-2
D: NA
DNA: TGTGCCACCAGCGAGGGCAGGGCTAACTATGGCTACACCTTC
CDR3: CATSEGRANYGYTF

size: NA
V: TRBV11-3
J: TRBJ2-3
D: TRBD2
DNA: TGTGCCAGCAGCCCCGGGACTAGCGGGCTTAGAGATACGCAGTATTTT
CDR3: CASSPGTSGLRDTQYF

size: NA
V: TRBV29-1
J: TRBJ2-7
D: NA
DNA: TGCAGCGTTGAAGAAGGGGGGGGATTGGGCGAGCAGTACTTC
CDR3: CSVEEGGGLGEQYF

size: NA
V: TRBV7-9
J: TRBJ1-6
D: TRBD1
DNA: TGTGCCAGCAGCTTAGCGGGGGACAGTATTAATTCACCCCTCCACTTT
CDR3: CASSLAGDSINSPLHF

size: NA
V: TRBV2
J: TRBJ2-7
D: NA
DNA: TGTGCCAGCAGTGAAGCAGACAATTACGAGCAGTACTTC
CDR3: CASSEADNYEQYF

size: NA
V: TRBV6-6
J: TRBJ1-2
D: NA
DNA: TGTGCCAGCAGTTACCTGGACACGATACACTATGGCTACACCTTC
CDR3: CASSYLDTIHYGYTF

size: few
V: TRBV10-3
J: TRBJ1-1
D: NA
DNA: TGTGCCATCAGTGAGTCGAGAGGCAGGGAGAGCACTGAAGCTTTCTTT
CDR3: CAISESRGRESTEAFF

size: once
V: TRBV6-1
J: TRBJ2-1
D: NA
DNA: TGTGCCAGCAGTGAGGGCCGCCGCCCTTACAATGAGCAGTTCTTC
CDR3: CASSEGRRPYNEQFF

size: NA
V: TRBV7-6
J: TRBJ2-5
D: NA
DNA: TGTGCCAGCAGCCTTCAGGGGGGCGGACAGACCCAGTACTTC
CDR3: CASSLQGGGQTQYF

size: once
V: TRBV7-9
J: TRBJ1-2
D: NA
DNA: TGTGCCAGCAGCTTAGGGGGGATACCTAACTATGGCTACACCTTC
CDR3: CASSLGGIPNYGYTF

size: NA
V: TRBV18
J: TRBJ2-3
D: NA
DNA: TGTGCCAGCCCGACTGAGGAAGGAGGAGTACTAAACACAGATACGCAGTATTTT
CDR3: CASPTEEGGVLNTDTQYF

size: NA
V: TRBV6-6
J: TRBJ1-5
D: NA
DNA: TGTGCCAGCAGTTACGGGGGGCGAGCGGATCAGCCCCAGCATTTT
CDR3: CASSYGGRADQPQHF

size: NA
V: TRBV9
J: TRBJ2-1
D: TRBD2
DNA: TGTGCCAGCAGCGTGGCTGGGAGCGGGGGTTTCGATGAGCAGTTCTTC
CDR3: CASSVAGSGGFDEQFF

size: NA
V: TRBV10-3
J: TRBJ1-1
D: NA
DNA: TGTGCCATCAGCCCCGGGGGACAAGGGGTGAACACTGAAGCTTTCTTT
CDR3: CAISPGGQGVNTEAFF

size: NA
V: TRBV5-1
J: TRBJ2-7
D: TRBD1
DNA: TGCGCCAGCAGCTTGGAGGGACAGCCTTACGAGCAGTACTTC
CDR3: CASSLEGQPYEQYF

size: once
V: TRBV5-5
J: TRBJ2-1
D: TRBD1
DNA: TGTGCCAGCAGCTCGGGACAGGGGATTTATGAGCAGTTCTTC
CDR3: CASSSGQGIYEQFF

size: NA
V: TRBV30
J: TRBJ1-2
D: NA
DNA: TGTGCCTGGGAGAGGGGTTCCCCCTATGGCTACACCTTC
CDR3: CAWERGSPYGYTF

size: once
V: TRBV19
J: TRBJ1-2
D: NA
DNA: TGTGCCAGTAGTATTGGGGAGACAAATGGCTACACCTTC
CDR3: CASSIGETNGYTF

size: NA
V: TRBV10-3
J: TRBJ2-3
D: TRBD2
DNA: TGTGCCACCCTGGGGGCGACTAGCGGAGTCACAGATACGCAGTATTTT
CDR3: CATLGATSGVTDTQYF

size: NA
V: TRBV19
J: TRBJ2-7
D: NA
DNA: TGTGCCAGTAGTATTCTAGGGGGGAACGACGAGCAGTACTTC
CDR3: CASSILGGNDEQYF

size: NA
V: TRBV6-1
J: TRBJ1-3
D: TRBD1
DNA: TGTGCCAGCAGTGAGACGGCAGGGGGCTCTGGAAACACCATATATTTT
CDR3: CASSETAGGSGNTIYF

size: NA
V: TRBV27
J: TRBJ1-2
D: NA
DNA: TGTGCCAGCAGCTTGACCCTTAACTATGGCTACACCTTC
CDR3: CASSLTLNYGYTF

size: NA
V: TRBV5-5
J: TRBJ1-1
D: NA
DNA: TGTGCCAGCAGAACGAACACTGAAGCTTTCTTT
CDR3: CASRTNTEAFF